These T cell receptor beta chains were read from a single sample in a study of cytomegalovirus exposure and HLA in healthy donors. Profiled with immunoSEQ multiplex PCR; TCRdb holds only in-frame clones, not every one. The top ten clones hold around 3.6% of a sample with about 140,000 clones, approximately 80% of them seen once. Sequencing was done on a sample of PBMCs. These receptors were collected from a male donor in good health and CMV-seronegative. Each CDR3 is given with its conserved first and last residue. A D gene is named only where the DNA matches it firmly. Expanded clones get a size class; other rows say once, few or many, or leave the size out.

CDR3: CASSLISFRTVNEQYF
DNA: TGTGCCAGCAGTTTAATAAGTTTCAGAACCGTAAACGAGCAGTACTTC
size: NA
D: NA
J: TRBJ2-7
V: TRBV28

CDR3: CAGLQGPNPNEQFF
DNA: TGTGCCGGATTACAGGGTCCCAACCCGAATGAGCAGTTCTTC
size: NA
D: NA
J: TRBJ2-1
V: TRBV5-4

CDR3: CASTPLGDRGEETQYF
DNA: TGTGCCAGCACCCCCCTGGGGGACCGGGGGGAAGAGACCCAGTACTTC
size: NA
D: TRBD2
J: TRBJ2-5
V: TRBV27

CDR3: CAWSVQGAGELFF
DNA: TGTGCCTGGAGTGTACAGGGGGCCGGGGAGCTGTTTTTT
size: NA
D: TRBD1
J: TRBJ2-2
V: TRBV30

CDR3: CASSQQGSGNTIYF
DNA: TGTGCCAGCAGCCAGCAGGGCTCTGGAAACACCATATATTTT
size: NA
D: NA
J: TRBJ1-3
V: TRBV4-2

CDR3: CASRGVGTEAFF
DNA: TGTGCCAGCAGAGGGGTAGGCACTGAAGCTTTCTTT
size: few
D: NA
J: TRBJ1-1
V: TRBV11-3

CDR3: CASSQDRADEQFF
DNA: TGCGCCAGCAGCCAAGACAGGGCGGATGAGCAGTTCTTC
size: NA
D: NA
J: TRBJ2-1
V: TRBV4-1

CDR3: CASSQDPARDYGYTF
DNA: TGCGCCAGCAGCCAAGATCCCGCCAGGGACTATGGCTACACCTTC
size: NA
D: NA
J: TRBJ1-2
V: TRBV4-3

CDR3: CASSPGGTGNNEQFF
DNA: TGTGCCAGTAGTCCGGGAGGTACGGGGAACAATGAGCAGTTCTTC
size: NA
D: TRBD2
J: TRBJ2-1
V: TRBV19

CDR3: CASSEALQGVPYGYTF
DNA: TGTGCCAGCAGTGAGGCGCTTCAGGGGGTCCCCTATGGCTACACCTTC
size: NA
D: TRBD1
J: TRBJ1-2
V: TRBV2

CDR3: CATVAGGYEQYF
DNA: TGTGCCACGGTAGCGGGAGGGTACGAGCAGTACTTC
size: NA
D: TRBD2
J: TRBJ2-7
V: TRBV6-5

CDR3: CASSQVGTGGLALHF
DNA: TGCGCCAGCAGCCAAGTGGGGACAGGGGGCTTGGCCCTCCACTTT
size: NA
D: TRBD1
J: TRBJ1-6
V: TRBV4-1

CDR3: CASRRTGEQPQHF
DNA: TGTGCCAGCAGGAGGACAGGGGAACAGCCCCAGCATTTT
size: NA
D: TRBD1
J: TRBJ1-5
V: TRBV6-5

CDR3: CASSQVQQGSYEQYF
DNA: TGCGCCAGCAGCCAAGTGCAACAGGGTTCCTACGAGCAGTACTTC
size: once
D: NA
J: TRBJ2-7
V: TRBV4-1

CDR3: CAISTSGETQYF
DNA: TGTGCCATCAGTACTAGCGGGGAAACCCAGTACTTC
size: NA
D: TRBD2
J: TRBJ2-5
V: TRBV10-3

CDR3: CSVSQGATEAFF
DNA: TGCAGCGTTTCCCAGGGGGCGACTGAAGCTTTCTTT
size: NA
D: TRBD1
J: TRBJ1-1
V: TRBV29-1

CDR3: CASSLGQGETQYF
DNA: TGTGCCAGCAGTTTGGGACAGGGAGAGACCCAGTACTTC
size: NA
D: TRBD1
J: TRBJ2-5
V: TRBV27

CDR3: CATSMGNSQNIQYF
DNA: TGTGCCACCAGCATGGGTAACAGCCAAAACATTCAGTACTTC
size: NA
D: NA
J: TRBJ2-4
V: TRBV15

CDR3: CASSVTGAGGYTF
DNA: TGTGCCAGCAGCGTCACAGGGGCGGGTGGCTACACCTTC
size: once
D: TRBD1
J: TRBJ1-2
V: TRBV7-8

CDR3: CASSPSGQISYGYTF
DNA: TGCGCCAGCAGCCCATCGGGACAGATTTCTTATGGCTACACCTTC
size: NA
D: TRBD1
J: TRBJ1-2
V: TRBV5-1

CDR3: CASTSLGLAGVGEQFF
DNA: TGTGCCAGCACGTCCCTGGGACTAGCGGGAGTAGGTGAGCAGTTCTTC
size: NA
D: TRBD2
J: TRBJ2-1
V: TRBV2

CDR3: CATRGTGRPRLFF
DNA: TGTGCGACCAGGGGCACAGGGAGACCTAGGCTTTTCTTT
size: NA
D: NA
J: TRBJ1-1
V: TRBV28

CDR3: CASSTGTYGYTF
DNA: TGTGCCAGTAGCACAGGGACCTATGGCTACACCTTC
size: NA
D: NA
J: TRBJ1-2
V: TRBV19

CDR3: CSASAGEGYTF
DNA: TGCAGTGCATCGGCGGGGGAGGGCTACACCTTC
size: NA
D: NA
J: TRBJ1-2
V: TRBV20-1

CDR3: CASSQLGHQPQHF
DNA: TGTGCCAGCAGCCAGCTGGGGCACCAGCCCCAGCATTTT
size: NA
D: NA
J: TRBJ1-5
V: TRBV6-5

CDR3: CASSLGPDLAGNTIYF
DNA: TGTGCCAGCAGTTTAGGGCCTGATTTAGCTGGAAACACCATATATTTT
size: NA
D: NA
J: TRBJ1-3
V: TRBV27

CDR3: CASSQDKGVILTGELFF
DNA: TGTGCCAGCAGCCAAGATAAGGGGGTTATATTGACCGGGGAGCTGTTTTTT
size: few
D: NA
J: TRBJ2-2
V: TRBV14

CDR3: CASSFTGGGNEQFF
DNA: TGTGCCAGCAGCTTTACCGGGGGGGGGAATGAGCAGTTCTTC
size: few
D: TRBD2
J: TRBJ2-1
V: TRBV7-3

CDR3: CASSFAGDGYTF
DNA: TGCGCCAGCAGCTTCGCGGGGGACGGCTACACCTTC
size: NA
D: NA
J: TRBJ1-2
V: TRBV5-1

CDR3: CASGTGDTQYF
DNA: TGTGCTAGTGGGACAGGGGATACGCAGTATTTT
size: NA
D: TRBD1
J: TRBJ2-3
V: TRBV12-5

CDR3: CASTPGTFGDEQFF
DNA: TGCGCCAGCACCCCCGGGACTTTTGGGGATGAGCAGTTCTTC
size: NA
D: NA
J: TRBJ2-1
V: TRBV5-1

CDR3: CASSPPAGTINYEQYF
DNA: TGTGCCAGCTCACCACCGGCCGGGACTATTAACTACGAGCAGTACTTC
size: NA
D: TRBD2
J: TRBJ2-7
V: TRBV18

CDR3: CASSSTEKPYEQYF
DNA: TGTGCCAGCAGTTCCACAGAAAAACCCTACGAGCAGTACTTC
size: once
D: NA
J: TRBJ2-7
V: TRBV11-3

CDR3: CASRSGTGGQETQYF
DNA: TGTGCCAGCAGGTCCGGGACAGGGGGCCAGGAGACCCAGTACTTC
size: NA
D: TRBD1
J: TRBJ2-5
V: TRBV28

CDR3: CASSVAGGFYEQYF
DNA: TGCGCCAGCAGTGTCGCAGGGGGATTCTACGAGCAGTACTTC
size: NA
D: TRBD1
J: TRBJ2-7
V: TRBV10-1

CDR3: CASSLEGAGANGLTF
DNA: TGTGCCAGCAGCTTAGAGGGTGCTGGGGCCAACGGCCTGACTTTC
size: NA
D: NA
J: TRBJ2-6
V: TRBV7-9

CDR3: CASSLAGGDEQFF
DNA: TGTGCTAGCAGCTTAGCGGGGGGGGATGAGCAGTTCTTC
size: few
D: TRBD2
J: TRBJ2-1
V: TRBV7-7

CDR3: CASRTGSAGGTQYF
DNA: TGTGCCAGCAGAACAGGGTCTGCGGGGGGTACGCAGTATTTT
size: once
D: TRBD2
J: TRBJ2-3
V: TRBV6-5

CDR3: CASREEGGWGNQPQHF
DNA: TGTGCCAGCAGGGAAGAAGGGGGCTGGGGCAATCAGCCCCAGCATTTT
size: once
D: TRBD1
J: TRBJ1-5
V: TRBV2

CDR3: CASRDQWAGANGLTF
DNA: TGTGCCAGCAGAGACCAGTGGGCTGGGGCCAACGGCCTGACTTTC
size: NA
D: NA
J: TRBJ2-6
V: TRBV2

CDR3: CASSVQSPLHF
DNA: TGTGCCAGCAGCGTGCAGTCACCCCTCCACTTT
size: NA
D: NA
J: TRBJ1-6
V: TRBV5-8

CDR3: CASSYGRGPSYEQYF
DNA: TGTGCCAGCAGTTACGGCAGGGGTCCCTCCTACGAGCAGTACTTC
size: once
D: NA
J: TRBJ2-7
V: TRBV6-5

CDR3: CASSMGQGKNTEAFF
DNA: TGTGCCAGCAGCATGGGACAGGGCAAGAACACTGAAGCTTTCTTT
size: NA
D: TRBD1
J: TRBJ1-1
V: TRBV7-9

CDR3: CAWSGTSGGASGTGELFF
DNA: TGTGCCTGGAGTGGGACTAGCGGGGGGGCCTCGGGGACCGGGGAGCTGTTTTTT
size: NA
D: TRBD2
J: TRBJ2-2
V: TRBV30

CDR3: CASSADPAIGEKLFF
DNA: TGTGCCAGTAGTGCTGACCCTGCTATCGGGGAAAAACTGTTTTTT
size: NA
D: NA
J: TRBJ1-4
V: TRBV19

CDR3: CASSAGTGNSPLHF
DNA: TGCGCCAGCAGTGCTGGGACAGGGAATTCACCCCTCCACTTT
size: NA
D: TRBD1
J: TRBJ1-6
V: TRBV10-2

CDR3: CASSLVAGGQMNTEAFF
DNA: TGTGCCAGCAGCCTGGTGGCGGGGGGACAAATGAACACTGAAGCTTTCTTT
size: NA
D: NA
J: TRBJ1-1
V: TRBV5-7

CDR3: CASSFLSNQPQHF
DNA: TGTGCCAGCAGTTTTCTGAGCAATCAGCCCCAGCATTTT
size: NA
D: NA
J: TRBJ1-5
V: TRBV27

CDR3: CSVGQGAGANVLTF
DNA: TGCAGCGTGGGCCAGGGGGCTGGGGCCAACGTCCTGACTTTC
size: NA
D: TRBD1
J: TRBJ2-6
V: TRBV29-1

CDR3: CASSLSLAGAGDGYTF
DNA: TGTGCCAGCAGCTTAAGCCTCGCCGGCGCAGGGGACGGCTACACCTTC
size: NA
D: NA
J: TRBJ1-2
V: TRBV7-2

CDR3: CASGGLYNEQFF
DNA: TGTGCCAGCGGGGGCCTATACAATGAGCAGTTCTTC
size: NA
D: NA
J: TRBJ2-1
V: TRBV13

CDR3: CASSPGALNTEAFF
DNA: TGTGCCAGCTCACCAGGGGCCCTAAACACTGAAGCTTTCTTT
size: NA
D: NA
J: TRBJ1-1
V: TRBV18

CDR3: CASSRLLAGVGDEQFF
DNA: TGTGCCAGCAGCCGATTACTAGCGGGAGTGGGTGATGAGCAGTTCTTC
size: once
D: TRBD2
J: TRBJ2-1
V: TRBV5-5